This T cell receptor (beta chain) was retrieved from a study of T cells in Graves' hyperthyroidism and ophthalmopathy. Trimming stripped 0 bases from V and 0 bases from J, with 8 bases between. CDR1 and CDR2 from the germline V gene are LGHNA and YSLEER. CDR3 length: 16 residues. RNA transcripts provided the source from which TCR beta CDR3 regions were amplified. First-round RT-PCR of the TCR CDR3 relied on the HTBI primer set. MiXCR, run by TCRdb on the multiplex PCR reads, gives a single entry per CDR3 protein. The sample carries about 210,000 distinct CDR3 sequences, 17% recorded once. Input material: blood. This receptor was identified in a man aged 45-65 years with Graves' hyperthyroidism. V is TRBV4-3 and J is TRBJ2-2; D remains ambiguous. DNA of the CDR3: TGCGCCAGCAGCCAAGATCCAGCCGCGAACACCGGGGAGCTGTTTTTT. Translated, it gives CASSQDPAANTGELFF.